The clone carrying this T cell receptor beta chain was observed at least ten times. No antigen is known for it. Volunteers at a blood bank in Maryland, USA, were the healthy controls. Stored at -80 C, 2 million PBMCs were the source of the unsorted libraries. The sample belongs to a study of neurological immune-mediated disorders. CDR1 and CDR2 from the germline V gene are LGHDT and YNNKEL (reference sequence). The CDR3 contains 14 residues. V lost 1 base and J 5 bases, leaving 10 bases between the germline ends. Findings and limits, study-wide: The most TCR clonal expansion was seen in HTLV-1-associated myelopathy, and the least was seen in multiple sclerosis, which fell below healthy controls.

Every sequencing run produced over 160 million TCR-beta sequences, and the sequences from any one run covered 15-18 subjects. Via MiXCR, TCRdb re-called the 5' RACE reads, giving one row per CDR3 protein. The profile shows 77,000 or so distinct CDR3 sequences, around a tenth of them singletons. The clonotype originates from a man in his fifties in good health. The chain combines TRBV3-1 with TRBJ2-3, with D tentatively TRBD1 (5 bases). Sequences were obtained from PBMCs. CDR3 in amino acids: CASSQGLRGDTQYF. The CDR3 region has the DNA TGTGCCAGCAGCCAAGGTCTTAGGGGAGATACGCAGTATTTT.